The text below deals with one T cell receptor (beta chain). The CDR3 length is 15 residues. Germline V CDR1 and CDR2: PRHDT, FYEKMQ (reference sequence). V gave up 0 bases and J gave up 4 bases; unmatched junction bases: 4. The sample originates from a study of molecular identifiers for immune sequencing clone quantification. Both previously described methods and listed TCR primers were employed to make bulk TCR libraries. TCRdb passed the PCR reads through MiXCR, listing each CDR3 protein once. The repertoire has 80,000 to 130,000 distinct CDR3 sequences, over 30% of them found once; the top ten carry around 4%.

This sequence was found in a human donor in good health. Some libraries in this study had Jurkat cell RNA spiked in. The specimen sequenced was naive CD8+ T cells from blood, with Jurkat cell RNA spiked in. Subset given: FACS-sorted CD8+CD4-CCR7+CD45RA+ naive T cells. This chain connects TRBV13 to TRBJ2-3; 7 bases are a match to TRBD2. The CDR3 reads CASSLGTGGADTQYF. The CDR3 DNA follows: TGTGCCAGCAGCTTAGGGACTGGGGGGGCAGATACGCAGTATTTT. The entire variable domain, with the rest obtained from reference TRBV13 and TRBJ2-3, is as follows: AAGVIQSPRHLIKEKRETATLKCYPIPRHDTVYWYQQGPGQDPQFLISFYEKMQSDKGSIPDRFSAQQFSDYHSELNMSSLELGDSALYFCASSLGTGGADTQYFGPGTRLTVL.